Shown below are 25 T cell receptor beta chains from a single sample sequenced in a study of blood T cell repertoires in COVID-19. The repertoire was sequenced with immunoSEQ multiplex PCR; TCRdb's copy has only in-frame clones and lacks some. The sample holds 120,000 or so clones; 82% are singletons and the top ten take 3.5% to 5.5%. Sequencing was done on a sample of peripheral blood. These receptors were obtained from a woman in her 70s with acute or convalescent COVID-19.

The chain recombines TRBV19 with TRBJ1-6; 9 positions match TRBD1. Germline CDR1 LNHDA, CDR2 SQIVND (reference sequence). The CDR3 consists of 15 residues. Trimming removed 5 bases from V and 8 bases from J; junction bases left unmatched: 7. The CDR3: CASSSSGQGHSPLHF. The CDR3 nucleotides read TGTGCCAGTAGTTCCTCGGGACAGGGACATTCACCCCTCCACTTT.

The chain uses TRBV2 and TRBJ1-6; D possibly corresponds to TRBD1 (6 bases). The length of the CDR3 is 21 residues. With 0 bases removed from V and 0 bases from J, the gap between germline ends came to 21 bases. In germline, CDR1 is SNHLY, CDR2 FYNNEI. CDR3 nucleotide sequence: TGTGCCAGCAGTGAAGCGCTCCTCATCCGGGACACATCCTCCTATAATTCACCCCTCCACTTT. This translates into CASSEALLIRDTSSYNSPLHF.

The chain combines TRBV7-2 with TRBJ1-6; D is ambiguous. V was shortened by 5 bases and J by 11 bases, with 16 bases between the two germline ends. Germline CDR1 reads SGHTA; CDR2 reads FQGNSA. The CDR3 extends over 14 amino acids. The CDR3 DNA sequence: TGTGCCAGCAGCCTGGAGCGACGATCGACACCCCTCCACTTT. Translating it yields CASSLERRSTPLHF.

The genes are TRBV14 and TRBJ1-6; 8 nucleotides agree with TRBD1. Trimming cost V 7 bases and J 10 bases; bases outside gene matches: 9. The germline V gene encodes CDR1 SGHDN and CDR2 FVKESK. CDR3 size: 14 residues. The CDR3 spells CASKGQGALSPLHF. CDR3 in DNA: TGTGCCAGCAAAGGGCAGGGGGCCTTGTCACCCCTCCACTTT.

The V gene is TRBV5-4, the J gene TRBJ1-4; a possible D gene is TRBD1 (5 bases). Germline V gives CDR1 SGHNT, CDR2 YYREEE (reference sequence). V dropped 0 bases and J dropped 5 bases, with 11 bases sitting between them. This CDR3 has 15 amino acids. The CDR3 is CASSLGGSSNEKLFF. CDR3 bases: TGTGCCAGCAGCTTGGGGGGCAGTTCGAATGAAAAACTGTTTTTT. Full variable domain (rest looked up from reference TRBV5-4 and TRBJ1-4): ETGVTQSPTHLIKTRGQQVTLRCSSQSGHNTVSWYQQALGQGPQFIFQYYREEENGRGNFPPRFSGLQFPNYSSELNVNALELDDSALYLCASSLGGSSNEKLFFGSGTQLSVL.

This clone occurred once. The V gene is TRBV27, the J gene TRBJ1-6, with no clear D. Germline CDR1 reads MNHEY; CDR2 reads SMNVEV (reference sequence). This CDR3 region has 12 residues. V was trimmed by 2 bases and J by 12 bases, leaving 8 bases between them. CDR3 nucleotides: TGTGCCAGCAGTTTACAGAGACAACCCCTCCACTTT. As protein: CASSLQRQPLHF.

A single count supports this clone. V and J are TRBV7-2 and TRBJ1-1; a possible D gene is TRBD1 (5 bases). Germline values: CDR1 SGHTA, CDR2 FQGNSA. This CDR3 spans 13 amino acids. Trimming removed 7 bases at V and 4 bases at J, with 13 bases between. CDR3 sequence: CASTWVQGTEAFF. The CDR3 bases are TGTGCCAGCACCTGGGTGCAGGGCACTGAAGCTTTCTTT.

The chain has TRBV27 and TRBJ2-1; no clear D. Germline-derived CDR1 and CDR2 are MNHEY and SMNVEV (reference sequence). The CDR3 has 17 amino acids. V was pared by 6 bases and J by 7 bases, with 25 bases between. As DNA, the CDR3 is TGTGCCAGCAGCATCGACAAAGGTCCGAACGTAAAGAATGAGCAGTTCTTC. Protein: CASSIDKGPNVKNEQFF.

The rearrangement links TRBV19 to TRBJ2-7, with D tentatively TRBD1 (5 bases). Looked up from germline, CDR1 is LNHDA and CDR2 is SQIVND (reference sequence). V lost 5 bases and J lost 7, with 15 bases in between. The CDR3 runs to 13 residues. The CDR3 sequence is CASSGQGPKEQYF. The CDR3 DNA reads as TGTGCCAGTAGTGGGCAGGGCCCTAAGGAGCAGTACTTC.

This sequence joins TRBV10-3 and TRBJ2-2, with a weak D call TRBD2 (6 bases). V lost 0 bases and J lost 1, with 6 bases in between. CDR3 length equals 15 residues. Germline V gene data show CDR1 as ENHRY and CDR2 as SYGVKD. Here the CDR3 DNA reads TGTGCCATCAGTGAGTCGGGAGGGAACACCGGGGAGCTGTTTTTT. This gives the protein CAISESGGNTGELFF.

The chain uses TRBV4-3 and TRBJ1-4; 8 bases map to TRBD1. The germline CDR1 and CDR2 sequences are LGHNA and YSLEER. The CDR3 is made up of 17 amino acids. J was trimmed by 4 bases and V by 10 bases; bases with no gene match: 17. In nucleotides, the CDR3 is TGCGCCACCCTACACTTTGGACAGGGAGTTGATAATGAAAAACTGTTTTTT. Protein: CATLHFGQGVDNEKLFF.

The chain joins TRBV19 to TRBJ1-2; D gene unclear. The germline V and J ends were trimmed by 4 bases and 8 bases, with 17 bases remaining between them. Germline V lookup: CDR1 LNHDA, CDR2 SQIVND (reference sequence). The CDR3 length is 14 residues. The CDR3 nucleotides are TGTGCCAGTAGTAAAATGAGGGTACGGGTCGGCTACACCTTC. Protein sequence: CASSKMRVRVGYTF.

The V and J genes are TRBV2 and TRBJ1-2, with 9 nucleotides matching TRBD1. CDR3 size: 14 residues. Germline CDR1 and CDR2: SNHLY and FYNNEI. The trim removed 5 bases at V and 3 bases at J, leaving 4 bases unmatched. The CDR3 protein is CASSRTGEDYGYTF. The CDR3 coding sequence is TGTGCCAGCAGTCGGACAGGGGAGGACTATGGCTACACCTTC.

This chain uses TRBV7-2 with TRBJ2-5; 9 bases match TRBD2. The CDR3 has 16 amino acids. CDR1 is SGHTA and CDR2 is FQGNSA in the germline V gene. The J segment lost 5 bases and the V segment lost 6 bases, leaving 13 bases of the junction unmatched. Written as DNA, the CDR3 is TGTGCCAGCAGTACACAGCGGGGGGCCCTCCCCGAGACCCAGTACTTC. Its protein product is CASSTQRGALPETQYF.

The chain joins TRBV6-6 to TRBJ1-4; the match to TRBD1 covers 7 bases. This CDR3 comprises 14 residues. The V segment lost 8 bases and the J segment 4 bases; nucleotides outside the gene matches: 7. CDR1 is MNHNY, CDR2 SVGAGI, per germline (reference sequence). DNA for the CDR3: TGTGCCAGCGAAGGGACAGCTTATAATGAAAAACTGTTTTTT. Protein product: CASEGTAYNEKLFF.

This clone was seen only a few times. The gene calls are TRBV7-2 and TRBJ1-1; possibly TRBD1 for D (6 bases). CDR1 and CDR2 (germline): SGHTA, FQGNSA. The ends were cut back, 4 bases at V and 2 bases at J, with 8 bases in the middle. CDR3 length equals 13 residues. In DNA form, the CDR3 reads TGTGCCAGCAGCTGGGACACTAACACTGAAGCTTTCTTT. This codes for CASSWDTNTEAFF.

Many counts were recorded for this clone. The J gene is TRBJ2-3, the V gene TRBV4-3; TRBD2 agrees at 9 bases. The trim removed 1 base at V and 2 bases at J, leaving 4 bases unmatched. This CDR3 has 16 amino acids. Germline V gives CDR1 LGHNA, CDR2 YSLEER. CDR3 in amino acids: CASSQGASGATDTQYF. The CDR3 region has the DNA TGCGCCAGCAGCCAAGGCGCTAGCGGGGCCACAGATACGCAGTATTTT.

This chain connects TRBV3-1 (or the pseudogene TRBV3-2) to TRBJ1-2; possible D gene TRBD1, 5 bases. Germline CDR1 reads LGHDT; CDR2 reads YNNKEL (reference sequence). V dropped 3 bases and J dropped 8 bases, with 10 bases sitting between them. CDR3 length: 12 amino acids. The CDR3 bases are TGTGCCAGCAGCCACGGGGGAGACGGCTACACCTTC. Translation: CASSHGGDGYTF.

This clone was picked up one time. The V call is TRBV25-1, the J call TRBJ2-3, with 11 bases aligning to TRBD1. The V gene's germline CDR1 is MGHDK and CDR2 SYGVNS. The CDR3 has 16 residues. V shed 1 base, J shed 5 bases, and the junction held 5 bases outside the gene matches. CDR3 amino acids: CASSEWTGGGGDTQYF. The CDR3 DNA is TGTGCCAGCAGTGAATGGACAGGGGGCGGGGGAGATACGCAGTATTTT.

J is TRBJ2-1 and V is TRBV4-2, with 7 nucleotides matching TRBD2. Trimming removed 4 bases from V and 4 bases from J; junction bases left unmatched: 10. The CDR3 is made up of 16 amino acids. CDR1 LGHNA and CDR2 YNFKEQ come from the germline V gene. The CDR3 protein is CASSLPGEGRYNEQFF. In DNA, the CDR3 is TGTGCCAGCAGCCTCCCCGGGGAGGGAAGATACAATGAGCAGTTCTTC.

This clone was seen only a few times. The V call is TRBV11-3, the J call TRBJ2-1; 9 bases align to TRBD1. The CDR3 is 16 amino acids. V gave up 1 base and J gave up 6 bases; unmatched junction bases: 7. CDR1 is SGHNT, CDR2 YENEEA, per germline. In nucleotides, the CDR3 is TGTGCCAGCAGCTTAGGGGCCGGACAGGGGAGCAATGAGCAGTTCTTC. Translated: CASSLGAGQGSNEQFF.

The DNA of the CDR3 is TGTGCCAGCAGCTTAGCGGGACAGTTAAACACCGGGGAGCTGTTTTTT. Translation: CASSLAGQLNTGELFF. The rearrangement links TRBV3-1 (or the pseudogene TRBV3-2) to TRBJ2-2; a weak D match, TRBD2 (8 bases). In germline, CDR1 is LGHDT, CDR2 YNNKEL (reference sequence). Trimming cost V 5 bases and J 2 bases, with 15 bases left between them. The CDR3 sequence is 16 residues long.

The chain carries TRBV18 and TRBJ1-3; 8 bases align to TRBD1. The CDR3 is made up of 16 amino acids. The V segment lost 1 base and the J segment 6 bases; nucleotides outside the gene matches: 8. From germline, CDR1 is KGHSH and CDR2 LQKENI. The CDR3 DNA is TGTGCCAGCTCACCACTGCCTTTGACAGGGGAAAACACCATATATTTT. Its translation is CASSPLPLTGENTIYF.

This clone has just one count. The genes are TRBV7-6 and TRBJ2-1, with 8 bases lining up with TRBD2. The CDR3 spans 17 residues. Germline V gives CDR1 SGHVS, CDR2 FNYEAQ. Unmatched junction bases numbered 9, after V lost 1 base and J lost 4 bases. This CDR3 is CASSLVEGSGDYNEQFF. The CDR3 DNA is TGTGCCAGCAGCTTAGTCGAAGGTAGCGGGGATTACAATGAGCAGTTCTTC.

This chain uses TRBV13 with TRBJ1-6, with TRBD1 identical over 11 bases. The germline V gene encodes CDR1 PRHDT and CDR2 FYEKMQ (reference sequence). V trimming: 5 bases; J trimming: 11 bases; junction bases outside the gene matches: 5. The length of the CDR3 is 14 residues. CDR3 sequence reads: CASSQGTGGTPLHF. The CDR3 DNA sequence: TGTGCCAGCAGCCAAGGGACAGGGGGGACACCCCTCCACTTT.